A selection of T cell receptor beta chains follows, all from one sample in a study of response to subunit inactivated influenza vaccine. A single record per CDR3 protein comes from TCRdb applying MiXCR to the RT-PCR reads. The repertoire holds approximately 250,000 distinct CDR3 sequences, 10% to 15% seen once, with under 10% in the top ten. Source: non-naive T cells sorted from PBMCs, taken roughly 15 days before vaccination. These TCRs come from a man aged 45-65 years who received an inactivated influenza vaccine. CDR3s include the opening cysteine and the closing phenylalanine or tryptophan. The D gene is left open where the match is weak. Only part of the rows carry a size: once, few, many, or a class if the clone is expanded.

len: 15
v_gene: TRBV20-1
abundance: -
d_gene: TRBD2
j_gene: TRBJ2-1
CDR3aa: CSATPERGRINEQFF
CDR3nt: TGCAGTGCTACCCCCGAGCGGGGCCGGATCAATGAGCAGTTCTTC

len: 15
v_gene: TRBV7-2
abundance: many
d_gene: TRBD2
j_gene: TRBJ2-7
CDR3aa: CASSLGRGKVYEQYF
CDR3nt: TGTGCCAGCAGCCTCGGGAGGGGGAAGGTTTACGAGCAGTACTTC

len: 12
v_gene: TRBV7-2
abundance: -
d_gene: -
j_gene: TRBJ2-7
CDR3aa: CASSLDRGSQYF
CDR3nt: TGTGCCAGCAGCTTAGATAGGGGGAGTCAGTACTTC

len: 13
v_gene: TRBV12-3/TRBV12-4
abundance: many
d_gene: -
j_gene: TRBJ2-5
CDR3aa: CASSFLDRETQYF
CDR3nt: TGTGCCAGCAGTTTCCTAGATCGAGAGACCCAGTACTTC

len: 17
v_gene: TRBV19
abundance: -
d_gene: TRBD2
j_gene: TRBJ2-1
CDR3aa: CASSIVPLAGARNEQFF
CDR3nt: TGTGCCAGTAGTATAGTACCCCTAGCGGGGGCCCGCAATGAGCAGTTCTTC

len: 12
v_gene: TRBV4-1
abundance: few
d_gene: -
j_gene: TRBJ2-7
CDR3aa: CASSQTGREQYF
CDR3nt: TGCGCCAGCAGCCAAACAGGGAGGGAGCAGTACTTC

len: 19
v_gene: TRBV4-1
abundance: few
d_gene: -
j_gene: TRBJ1-4
CDR3aa: CASSQESGRRGATNEKLFF
CDR3nt: TGCGCCAGCAGCCAAGAGTCGGGGCGTCGGGGGGCCACTAATGAAAAACTGTTTTTT

len: 17
v_gene: TRBV15
abundance: few
d_gene: -
j_gene: TRBJ2-7
CDR3aa: CATSRDLTSSRSYEQYF
CDR3nt: TGTGCCACCAGCAGAGATCTAACTAGCAGCCGCTCCTACGAGCAGTACTTC

len: 13
v_gene: TRBV20-1
abundance: -
d_gene: TRBD1
j_gene: TRBJ2-2
CDR3aa: CSAGTANTEELFF
CDR3nt: TGCAGTGCCGGGACAGCTAACACCGAGGAGCTGTTTTTT

len: 14
v_gene: TRBV6-5
abundance: few
d_gene: TRBD2
j_gene: TRBJ2-1
CDR3aa: CASSSPSGRNEQFF
CDR3nt: TGTGCCAGCAGTTCGCCTAGCGGGAGGAATGAGCAGTTCTTC

len: 15
v_gene: TRBV20-1
abundance: -
d_gene: -
j_gene: TRBJ2-1
CDR3aa: CSARDHRRYFNEQFF
CDR3nt: TGCAGTGCTAGAGATCACAGGCGGTACTTCAATGAGCAGTTCTTC

len: 14
v_gene: TRBV6-1
abundance: few
d_gene: -
j_gene: TRBJ2-1
CDR3aa: CASSRGYSYNEQFF
CDR3nt: TGTGCCAGCAGCCGGGGATACTCCTACAATGAGCAGTTCTTC

len: 13
v_gene: TRBV11-3
abundance: few
d_gene: -
j_gene: TRBJ2-1
CDR3aa: CASSRSGYNEQFF
CDR3nt: TGTGCCAGCAGCCGCAGCGGGTACAATGAGCAGTTCTTC

len: 13
v_gene: TRBV29-1
abundance: few
d_gene: TRBD1
j_gene: TRBJ1-1
CDR3aa: CSVTDRENTEAFF
CDR3nt: TGCAGCGTTACGGACAGGGAGAACACTGAAGCTTTCTTT

len: 16
v_gene: TRBV23-1
abundance: -
d_gene: TRBD1
j_gene: TRBJ1-5
CDR3aa: CASSIEDRDCCQPQHF
CDR3nt: TGCGCCAGCAGCATCGAGGACAGGGATTGCTGTCAGCCCCAGCATTTT

len: 13
v_gene: TRBV20-1
abundance: few
d_gene: TRBD2
j_gene: TRBJ2-7
CDR3aa: CSAPGLAGLEQYF
CDR3nt: TGCAGTGCCCCGGGACTAGCGGGACTCGAGCAGTACTTC

len: 14
v_gene: TRBV4-1
abundance: -
d_gene: -
j_gene: TRBJ1-5
CDR3aa: CASSQVQANQPQHF
CDR3nt: TGCGCCAGCAGCCAAGTCCAGGCGAATCAGCCCCAGCATTTT

len: 12
v_gene: TRBV5-1
abundance: many
d_gene: -
j_gene: TRBJ2-3
CDR3aa: CASSLVPNTQYF
CDR3nt: TGCGCCAGCAGCTTGGTTCCTAATACGCAGTATTTT

len: 16
v_gene: TRBV28
abundance: few
d_gene: -
j_gene: TRBJ2-1
CDR3aa: CASSLVAGPSYNEQFF
CDR3nt: TGTGCCAGCAGTTTAGTGGCAGGTCCCTCCTACAATGAGCAGTTCTTC

len: 14
v_gene: TRBV28
abundance: -
d_gene: -
j_gene: TRBJ2-7
CDR3aa: CASSFGGLSYEQYF
CDR3nt: TGTGCCAGCAGTTTCGGGGGACTCTCCTACGAGCAGTACTTC

len: 18
v_gene: TRBV6-5
abundance: -
d_gene: -
j_gene: TRBJ2-7
CDR3aa: CASSYAGTGGPSSYEQYF
CDR3nt: TGTGCCAGCAGTTACGCGGGAACCGGGGGCCCGAGCTCCTACGAGCAGTACTTC

len: 12
v_gene: TRBV11-2
abundance: few
d_gene: -
j_gene: TRBJ1-1
CDR3aa: CASSPARVGAFF
CDR3nt: TGTGCCAGCAGCCCAGCCAGGGTTGGAGCTTTCTTT

len: 14
v_gene: TRBV6-2/TRBV6-3
abundance: -
d_gene: TRBD1
j_gene: TRBJ2-7
CDR3aa: CASRDRGPGYEQYF
CDR3nt: TGTGCCAGCAGGGACAGGGGGCCAGGCTACGAGCAGTACTTC

len: 15
v_gene: TRBV6-2/TRBV6-3
abundance: -
d_gene: TRBD2
j_gene: TRBJ2-2
CDR3aa: CASSSSGRTTGELFF
CDR3nt: TGTGCCAGCAGTTCTAGCGGGAGGACCACCGGGGAGCTGTTTTTT

len: 16
v_gene: TRBV4-2
abundance: -
d_gene: -
j_gene: TRBJ2-2
CDR3aa: CASSQAGTRNTGELFF
CDR3nt: TGTGCCAGCAGCCAAGCCGGGACGAGGAACACCGGGGAGCTGTTTTTT

len: 15
v_gene: TRBV7-3
abundance: -
d_gene: TRBD1
j_gene: TRBJ1-4
CDR3aa: CASSLAGTANEKLFF
CDR3nt: TGTGCCAGCAGCTTAGCCGGGACAGCTAATGAAAAACTGTTTTTT

len: 12
v_gene: TRBV28
abundance: many
d_gene: TRBD2
j_gene: TRBJ2-7
CDR3aa: CASGGLAGEQYF
CDR3nt: TGTGCCAGCGGAGGACTAGCCGGCGAGCAGTACTTC

len: 15
v_gene: TRBV10-3
abundance: few
d_gene: -
j_gene: TRBJ2-2
CDR3aa: CAISDRAGNTGELFF
CDR3nt: TGTGCCATCAGTGATCGGGCAGGGAACACCGGGGAGCTGTTTTTT

len: 10
v_gene: TRBV6-2/TRBV6-3
abundance: few
d_gene: -
j_gene: TRBJ1-1
CDR3aa: CASTVPEAFF
CDR3nt: TGTGCCAGCACCGTCCCTGAAGCTTTCTTT

len: 15
v_gene: TRBV9
abundance: few
d_gene: TRBD2
j_gene: TRBJ2-3
CDR3aa: CASSVAGGLADTQYF
CDR3nt: TGTGCCAGCAGCGTAGCGGGAGGGCTAGCAGATACGCAGTATTTT

len: 18
v_gene: TRBV11-2
abundance: few
d_gene: TRBD1
j_gene: TRBJ2-7
CDR3aa: CASSLRVGTGVLSYEQYF
CDR3nt: TGTGCCAGCAGCCTCCGGGTGGGGACAGGGGTCCTCTCCTACGAGCAGTACTTC

len: 15
v_gene: TRBV27
abundance: -
d_gene: -
j_gene: TRBJ2-1
CDR3aa: CASSLTPWSYNEQFF
CDR3nt: TGTGCCAGCAGTTTAACACCCTGGTCCTACAATGAGCAGTTCTTC

len: 11
v_gene: TRBV20-1
abundance: -
d_gene: TRBD1
j_gene: TRBJ2-3
CDR3aa: CSGIWQGANHF
CDR3nt: TGCAGTGGAATTTGGCAGGGGGCGAACCATTTT